What follows are 8 T cell receptor beta chains derived from one specimen sequenced in a study of blood T cell repertoires in COVID-19. The data were produced by immunoSEQ multiplex PCR, yet TCRdb's version contains in-frame clones alone and is incomplete. The table shows about 210,000 clones, with around 80% occurring only once. Sequenced material: peripheral blood. These receptors all come from a man in his fifties with active or convalescent COVID-19.

The chain employs TRBV9 and TRBJ2-3; TRBD2 matches 7 bases. Germline trimming cut 7 bases from V and 1 base from J; bases unmatched to any gene: 6. Germline V gene sequence: CDR1 SGDLS, CDR2 YYNGEE. This CDR3 comprises 14 residues. CDR3 sequence (DNA): TGTGCCAGCGCCCAGCGGGGTGGCACAGATACGCAGTATTTT. Amino acid sequence: CASAQRGGTDTQYF.

The rearrangement links TRBV10-2 to TRBJ2-1; 10 bases align to TRBD2. V was clipped by 8 bases and J by 8 bases; unmatched bases: 9. The CDR3 has 14 amino acids. Germline loops: CDR1 WSHSY, CDR2 SAAADI. The CDR3 bases are TGCGCCAGCTTACTAGCGGGAAATGGGGATGAGCAGTTCTTC. Its translation is CASLLAGNGDEQFF.

The chain carries TRBV12-5 and TRBJ2-7; TRBD1 agrees at 7 bases. V shed 1 base and J 5 bases; nucleotides not matched to a gene: 11. This CDR3 has 16 residues. Germline lookup yields CDR1 LGHNT and CDR2 FRNRAP. CDR3 amino acids: CASGLAPNEGANEQYF. The CDR3 nucleotides are TGTGCTAGTGGTTTGGCCCCCAACGAGGGGGCGAACGAGCAGTACTTC. Complete variable domain (other parts from reference TRBV12-5 and TRBJ2-7): DARVTQTPRHKVTEMGQEVTMRCQPILGHNTVFWYRQTMMQGLELLAYFRNRAPLDDSGMPKDRFSAEMPDATLATLKIQPSEPRDSAVYFCASGLAPNEGANEQYFGPGTRLTVT.

This clone came up a few times. The chain joins TRBV2 to TRBJ1-1; TRBD1 matches at 7 bases. There are 12 residues in the CDR3. Germline CDR1 SNHLY, CDR2 FYNNEI. V shed 8 bases, J shed 4 bases, and the junction held 4 bases outside the gene matches. CDR3 nucleotide sequence: TGTGCCAGCGACAGGGCCGCCACTGAAGCTTTCTTT. Its translation is CASDRAATEAFF.

The V call is TRBV15, the J call TRBJ1-4; 7 bases align to TRBD1. CDR3 size: 15 residues. Germline CDR1 and CDR2: LNHNV and YYDKDF (reference sequence). Trimming cost V 4 bases and J 4 bases; bases outside gene matches: 6. The CDR3 coding sequence is TGTGCCACCAGCACAAACAGGGGCTATAATGAAAAACTGTTTTTT. This codes for CATSTNRGYNEKLFF.

The chain combines TRBV5-8 with TRBJ2-1; 11 nucleotides align to TRBD1. V was clipped by 4 bases and J by 7 bases; unmatched bases: 16. Per the germline V gene, CDR1 is SGHTS and CDR2 is YDEGEE. There are 18 residues in the CDR3. The CDR3: CASSTRGGQGVPGNEQFF. The DNA for the CDR3 is TGTGCCAGCAGCACCCGAGGGGGACAGGGGGTTCCGGGGAATGAGCAGTTCTTC.

On this clone: This specimen includes other DNA sequences encoding the same CDR3. This chain connects TRBV5-6 to TRBJ2-2; D is perhaps TRBD1 (5 bases). V was trimmed by 0 bases and J by 3 bases, leaving 9 bases between them. Germline CDR1 is SGHDT and CDR2 is YYEEEE. The CDR3 spans 15 residues. Here the CDR3 DNA reads TGTGCCAGCAGCTTGGTTCAGGGTGACACCGGGGAGCTGTTTTTT. Protein sequence: CASSLVQGDTGELFF.

The CDR3 DNA is TGTGCCAGCAGTCACGGACAGGGGGAGCAGCCCCAGCATTTT. It codes for CASSHGQGEQPQHF. This chain uses TRBV27 with TRBJ1-5, with TRBD1 identical over 10 bases. CDR1 and CDR2 from the germline V gene are MNHEY and SMNVEV (reference sequence). The CDR3 is made up of 14 amino acids. The V gene end was trimmed by 5 bases and the J gene end by 7 bases; junction bases not matched to a gene: 5.